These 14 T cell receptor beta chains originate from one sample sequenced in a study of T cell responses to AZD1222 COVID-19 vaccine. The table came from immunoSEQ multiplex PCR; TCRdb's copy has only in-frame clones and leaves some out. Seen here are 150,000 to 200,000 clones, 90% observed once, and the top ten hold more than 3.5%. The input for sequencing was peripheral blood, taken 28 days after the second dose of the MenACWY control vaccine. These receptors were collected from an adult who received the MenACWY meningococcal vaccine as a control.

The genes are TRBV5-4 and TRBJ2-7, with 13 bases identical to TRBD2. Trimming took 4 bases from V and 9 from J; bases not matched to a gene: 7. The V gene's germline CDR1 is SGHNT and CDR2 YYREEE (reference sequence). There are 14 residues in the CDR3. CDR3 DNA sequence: TGTGCCAGCAGCCGGACTAGCGGGAGCGGCGCGCAGTACTTC. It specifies CASSRTSGSGAQYF. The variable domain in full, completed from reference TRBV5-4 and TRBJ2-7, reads ETGVTQSPTHLIKTRGQQVTLRCSSQSGHNTVSWYQQALGQGPQFIFQYYREEENGRGNFPPRFSGLQFPNYSSELNVNALELDDSALYLCASSRTSGSGAQYFGPGTRLTVT.

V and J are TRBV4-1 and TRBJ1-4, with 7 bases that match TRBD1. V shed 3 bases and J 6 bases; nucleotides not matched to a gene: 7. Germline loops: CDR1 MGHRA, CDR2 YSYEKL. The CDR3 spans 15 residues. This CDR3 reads CASSHYRGGDEKLFF. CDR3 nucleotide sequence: TGCGCCAGCAGCCACTACAGGGGTGGAGATGAAAAACTGTTTTTT.

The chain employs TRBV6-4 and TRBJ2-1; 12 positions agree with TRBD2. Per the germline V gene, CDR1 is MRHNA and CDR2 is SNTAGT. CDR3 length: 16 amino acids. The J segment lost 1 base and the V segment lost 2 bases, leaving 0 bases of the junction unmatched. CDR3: CASSDGLAGSYNEQFF. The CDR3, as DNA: TGTGCCAGCAGTGACGGACTAGCGGGGTCCTACAATGAGCAGTTCTTC.

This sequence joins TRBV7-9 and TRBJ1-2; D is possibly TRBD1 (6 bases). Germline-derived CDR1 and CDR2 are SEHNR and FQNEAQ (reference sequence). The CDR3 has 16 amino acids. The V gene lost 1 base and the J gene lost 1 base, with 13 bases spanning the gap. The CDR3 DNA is TGTGCCAGCAGCTTAGGCGACAGGACGGGTAACTATGGCTACACCTTC. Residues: CASSLGDRTGNYGYTF.

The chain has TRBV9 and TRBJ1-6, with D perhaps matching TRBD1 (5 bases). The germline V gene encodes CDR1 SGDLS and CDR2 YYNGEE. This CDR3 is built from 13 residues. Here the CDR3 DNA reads TGTGCTAAAAGGGGCCGACCCAATTCACCCCTCCACTTT. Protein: CAKRGRPNSPLHF.

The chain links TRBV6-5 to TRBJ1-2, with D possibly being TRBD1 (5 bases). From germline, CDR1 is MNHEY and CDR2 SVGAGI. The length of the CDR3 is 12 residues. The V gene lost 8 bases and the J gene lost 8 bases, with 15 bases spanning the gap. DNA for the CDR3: TGTGCCAGCGGGGCAGGACCCGGAGGCTACACCTTC. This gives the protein CASGAGPGGYTF.

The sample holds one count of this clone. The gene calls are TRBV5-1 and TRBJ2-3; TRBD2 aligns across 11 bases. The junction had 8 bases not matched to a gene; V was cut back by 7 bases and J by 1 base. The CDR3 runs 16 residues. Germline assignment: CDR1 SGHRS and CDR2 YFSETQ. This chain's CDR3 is CASGTSGTSGTDTQYF. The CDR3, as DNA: TGCGCCAGCGGGACTAGCGGCACTAGCGGCACAGATACGCAGTATTTT.

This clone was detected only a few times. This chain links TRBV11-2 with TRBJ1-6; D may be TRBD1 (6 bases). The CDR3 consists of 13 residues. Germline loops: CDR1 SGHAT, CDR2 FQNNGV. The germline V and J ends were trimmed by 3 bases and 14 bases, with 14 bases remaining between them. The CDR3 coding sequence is TGTGCCAGCAGCTTGCCGGGGGCCGCAGCCCTCCACTTT. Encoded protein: CASSLPGAAALHF.

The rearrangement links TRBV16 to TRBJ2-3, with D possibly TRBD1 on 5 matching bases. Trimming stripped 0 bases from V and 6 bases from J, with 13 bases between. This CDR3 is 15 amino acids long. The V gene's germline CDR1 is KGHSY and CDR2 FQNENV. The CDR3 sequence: CASSQSNQGWDTQYF. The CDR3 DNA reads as TGTGCCAGCAGCCAATCTAACCAGGGATGGGATACGCAGTATTTT.

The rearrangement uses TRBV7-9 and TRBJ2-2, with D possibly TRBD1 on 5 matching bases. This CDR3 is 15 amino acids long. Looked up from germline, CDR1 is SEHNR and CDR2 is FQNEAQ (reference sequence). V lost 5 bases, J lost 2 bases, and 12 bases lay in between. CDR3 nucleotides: TGTGCCAGCAGCACGGACACCTACAACACCGGGGAGCTGTTTTTT. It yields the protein CASSTDTYNTGELFF.

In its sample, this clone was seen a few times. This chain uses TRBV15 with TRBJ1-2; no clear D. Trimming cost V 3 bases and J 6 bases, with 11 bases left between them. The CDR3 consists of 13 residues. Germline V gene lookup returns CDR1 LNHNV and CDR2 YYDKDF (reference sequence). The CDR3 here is CATSSVMGNGYTF. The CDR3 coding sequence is TGTGCCACCAGCAGCGTGATGGGTAATGGCTACACCTTC.

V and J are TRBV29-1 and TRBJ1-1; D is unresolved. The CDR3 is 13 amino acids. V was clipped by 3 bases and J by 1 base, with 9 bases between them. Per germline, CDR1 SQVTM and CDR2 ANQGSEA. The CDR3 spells CSVDGQTNTEAFF. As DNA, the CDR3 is TGCAGCGTTGACGGGCAGACGAACACTGAAGCTTTCTTT. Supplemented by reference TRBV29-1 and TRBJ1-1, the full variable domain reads SAVISQKPSRDICQRGTSLTIQCQVDSQVTMMFWYRQQPGQSLTLIATANQGSEATYESGFVIDKFPISRPNLTFSTLTVSNMSPEDSSIYLCSVDGQTNTEAFFGQGTRLTVV.

The CDR3 coding sequence is TGTGCCAGCATTCATGACAGGTATAATCAGCCCCAGCATTTT. Protein sequence: CASIHDRYNQPQHF. The chain uses TRBV28 and TRBJ1-5; possibly TRBD1 for D (6 bases). The germline V and J ends were trimmed by 7 bases and 4 bases, with 14 bases remaining between them. In germline, CDR1 is MDHEN, CDR2 SYDVKM. The CDR3 length is 14 residues.

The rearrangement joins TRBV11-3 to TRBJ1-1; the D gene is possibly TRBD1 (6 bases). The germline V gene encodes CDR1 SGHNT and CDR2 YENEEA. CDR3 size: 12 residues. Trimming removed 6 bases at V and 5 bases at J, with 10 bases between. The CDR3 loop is CASSRGETEAFF. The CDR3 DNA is TGTGCCAGCAGTAGGGGGGAAACTGAAGCTTTCTTT. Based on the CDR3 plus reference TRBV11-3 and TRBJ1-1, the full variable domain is EAGVVQSPRYKIIEKKQPVAFWCNPISGHNTLYWYLQNLGQGPELLIRYENEEAVDDSQLPKDRFSAERLKGVDSTLKIQPAELGDSAVYLCASSRGETEAFFGQGTRLTVV.